This T cell receptor beta chain was sequenced for a study of blood T cell repertoires in COVID-19. The CDR3 loop spans 15 amino acids. V lost 5 bases and J lost 0, with 13 bases in between. Germline loops: CDR1 SNHLY, CDR2 FYNNEI. As originally analysed: Counts of nucleated cells, estimated from reference gene primer amplification, were obtained. Data came from immunoSEQ multiplex PCR; TCRdb stores just in-frame clones and leaves some out. That table is the source of V, J and clone size, and D and trimming were worked out from the DNA. The sample holds about 410,000 clones, around 91% seen once. The study recruited people aged about 18 to 95 years across 20 to 30 US areas. Each participant's cohort was designated according to participant-reported clinical history.

This rearrangement joins TRBV2 to TRBJ1-1; tentatively, D is TRBD1 (6 bases). Sequenced material: PBMCs or T cells enriched from blood (not recorded which). The sequence derives from a man between 18 and 35 years old who had recovered from COVID-19. CDR3: CASSPGGAVNTEAFF. The CDR3, as DNA: TGTGCCAGCAGTCCGGGGGGGGCCGTGAACACTGAAGCTTTCTTT.